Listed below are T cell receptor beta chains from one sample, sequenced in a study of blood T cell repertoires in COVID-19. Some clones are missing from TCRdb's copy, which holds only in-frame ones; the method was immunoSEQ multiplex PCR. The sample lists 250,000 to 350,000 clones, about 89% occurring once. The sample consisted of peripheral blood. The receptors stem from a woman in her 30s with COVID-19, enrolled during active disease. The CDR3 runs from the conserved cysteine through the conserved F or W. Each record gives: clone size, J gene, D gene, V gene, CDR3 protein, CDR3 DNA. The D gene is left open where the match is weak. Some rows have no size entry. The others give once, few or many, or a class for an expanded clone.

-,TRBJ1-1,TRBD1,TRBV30,CAWSPGPTGIMNTEAFF,TGTGCCTGGAGTCCTGGCCCGACAGGGATTATGAACACTGAAGCTTTCTTT
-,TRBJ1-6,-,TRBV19,CASSDTYNSPLHF,TGTGCCAGTAGCGACACTTATAATTCACCCCTCCACTTT
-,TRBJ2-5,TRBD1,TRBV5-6,CASGPTGAETQYF,TGTGCCAGCGGACCAACAGGGGCGGAGACCCAGTACTTC
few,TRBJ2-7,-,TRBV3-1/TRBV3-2,CASSHSQGVSEQYF,TGTGCCAGCAGCCATTCTCAGGGTGTGTCCGAGCAGTACTTC
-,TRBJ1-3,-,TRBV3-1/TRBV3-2,CASRGGGRDTIYF,TGTGCCAGCAGGGGAGGGGGTAGAGACACCATATATTTT
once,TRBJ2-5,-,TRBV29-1,CSVGPSTQYF,TGCAGCGTTGGCCCGAGCACCCAGTACTTC
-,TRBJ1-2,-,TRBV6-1,CASSDARVGGYTF,TGTGCCAGCAGTGATGCCAGGGTCGGCGGCTACACCTTC
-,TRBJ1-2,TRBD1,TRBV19,CASSMSPTGGKSNYGYTF,TGTGCCAGTAGTATGTCCCCGACAGGGGGAAAATCGAACTATGGCTACACCTTC
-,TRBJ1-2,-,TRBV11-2,CASSLSYRADYGYTF,TGTGCCAGCAGCTTATCGTACAGGGCCGATTATGGCTACACCTTC
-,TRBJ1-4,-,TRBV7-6,CASSLGESKLFF,TGTGCCAGCAGCTTAGGGGAGTCAAAACTGTTTTTT
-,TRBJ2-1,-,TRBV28,CASSSLVSNEQFF,TGTGCCAGCAGTTCCCTAGTGTCCAATGAGCAGTTCTTC
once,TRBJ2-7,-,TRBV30,CACLVRTGEQYF,TGTGCCTGTCTTGTGAGAACTGGCGAGCAGTACTTC
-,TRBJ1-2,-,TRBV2,CASSEGQGHYGYTF,TGTGCCAGCAGTGAAGGGCAGGGCCACTATGGCTACACCTTC
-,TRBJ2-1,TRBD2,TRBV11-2,CASSSKVAGGYNEQFF,TGTGCCAGCAGCTCGAAGGTGGCGGGAGGGTACAATGAGCAGTTCTTC
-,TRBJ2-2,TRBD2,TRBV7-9,CASSLVAGAGTGELFF,TGTGCCAGCAGCTTAGTCGCGGGAGCTGGAACCGGGGAGCTGTTTTTT
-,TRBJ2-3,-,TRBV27,CASSHRRGTDTQYF,TGTGCCAGCAGCCATCGCCGGGGCACAGATACGCAGTATTTT
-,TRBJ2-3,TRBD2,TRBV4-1,CASSQPLAGITDTQYF,TGCGCCAGCAGCCAACCCCTAGCGGGAATCACGGATACGCAGTATTTT